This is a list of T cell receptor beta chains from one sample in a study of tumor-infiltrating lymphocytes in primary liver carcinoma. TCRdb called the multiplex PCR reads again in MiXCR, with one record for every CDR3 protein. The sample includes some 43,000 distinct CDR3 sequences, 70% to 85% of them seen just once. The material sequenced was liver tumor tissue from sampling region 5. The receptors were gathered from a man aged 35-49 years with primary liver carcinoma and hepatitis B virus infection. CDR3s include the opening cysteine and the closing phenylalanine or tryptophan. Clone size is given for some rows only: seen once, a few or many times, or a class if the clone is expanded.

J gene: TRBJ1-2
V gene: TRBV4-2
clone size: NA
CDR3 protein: CASCPLEGGYTF

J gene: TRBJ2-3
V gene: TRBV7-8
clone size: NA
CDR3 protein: CASSFPSGTGGRTDTQYF

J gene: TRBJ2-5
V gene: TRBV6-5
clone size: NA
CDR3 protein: CASSYGRRETQYF

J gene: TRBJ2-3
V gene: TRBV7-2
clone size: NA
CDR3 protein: CASSLWFGTQYF

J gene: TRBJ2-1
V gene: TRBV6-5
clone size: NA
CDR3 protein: CASSPRERSTEHYNEQFF

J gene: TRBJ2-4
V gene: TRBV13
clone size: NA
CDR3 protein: CANSPRTAGGGNIQYF

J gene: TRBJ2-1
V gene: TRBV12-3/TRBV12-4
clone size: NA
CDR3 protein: CASSPFGLAGSNEQFF

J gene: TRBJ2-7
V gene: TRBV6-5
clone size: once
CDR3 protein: CASTYSRPGTYKQYF

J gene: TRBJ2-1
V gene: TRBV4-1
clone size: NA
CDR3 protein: CASSQPQGLGTVHVQFF

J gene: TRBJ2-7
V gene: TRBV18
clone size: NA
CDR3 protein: CASSPPKGQGYEQYF

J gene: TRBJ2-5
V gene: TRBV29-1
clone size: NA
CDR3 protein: CSHRQEETQYF

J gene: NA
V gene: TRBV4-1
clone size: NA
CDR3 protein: CAGSPEAGINTDTQHF

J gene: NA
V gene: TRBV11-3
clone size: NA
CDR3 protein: CASSSDLVDTQHF

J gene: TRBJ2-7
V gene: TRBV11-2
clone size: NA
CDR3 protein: CASSLITSGRADPTYEQYF

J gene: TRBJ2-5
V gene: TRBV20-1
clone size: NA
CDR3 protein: CSPSFGQGQETQYF

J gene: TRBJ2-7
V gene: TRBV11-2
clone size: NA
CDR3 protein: CSSSLVSSFQDEQYF

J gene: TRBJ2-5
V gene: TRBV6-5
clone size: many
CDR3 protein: CVSSYMGVSETQYF

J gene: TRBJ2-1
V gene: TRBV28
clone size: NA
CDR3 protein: CASSPTSGNYNEQFF

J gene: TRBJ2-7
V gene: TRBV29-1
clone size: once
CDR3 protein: CNVFGQVAYEQYF

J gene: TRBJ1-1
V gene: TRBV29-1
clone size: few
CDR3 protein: CSVDGQGTTEAFF

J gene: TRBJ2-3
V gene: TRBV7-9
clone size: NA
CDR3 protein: CVSSSYGIDTQCF

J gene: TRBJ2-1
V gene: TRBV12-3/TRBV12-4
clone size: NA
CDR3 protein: CASSKGLAGGRSSCNEQFF

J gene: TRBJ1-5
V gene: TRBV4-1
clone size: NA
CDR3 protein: CASSSGEVCLQPQHF

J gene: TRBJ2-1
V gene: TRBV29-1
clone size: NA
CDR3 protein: CSGWDDEKFF

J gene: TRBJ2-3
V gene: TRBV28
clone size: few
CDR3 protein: CASSRSDRRTDTQYF

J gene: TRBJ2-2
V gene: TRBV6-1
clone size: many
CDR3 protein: CASNSHQRESGELFF

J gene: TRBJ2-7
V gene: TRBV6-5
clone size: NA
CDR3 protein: CARSRFLSYEHYF

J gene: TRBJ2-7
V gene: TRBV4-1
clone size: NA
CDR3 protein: CASNQASNSYGQYF

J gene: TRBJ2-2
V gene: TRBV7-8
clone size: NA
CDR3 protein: CASTFAGTSWNTVELFF

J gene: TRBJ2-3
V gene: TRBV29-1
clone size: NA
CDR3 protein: CSVAVSTDTQYF

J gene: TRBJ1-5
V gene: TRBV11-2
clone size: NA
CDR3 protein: CASSLLGGLGQPHF

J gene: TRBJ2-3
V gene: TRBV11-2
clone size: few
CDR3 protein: CTNSLSWGDTQYF

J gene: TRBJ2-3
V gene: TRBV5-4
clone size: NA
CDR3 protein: CVSSLGRERPDTQYF

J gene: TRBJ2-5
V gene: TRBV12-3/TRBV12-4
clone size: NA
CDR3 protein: CASSLRGGETKYF

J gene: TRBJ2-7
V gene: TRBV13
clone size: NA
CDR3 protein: CAGSLGQGQYF

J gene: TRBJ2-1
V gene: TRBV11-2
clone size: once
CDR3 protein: CASRSRDSALYFCASSLINEQFF

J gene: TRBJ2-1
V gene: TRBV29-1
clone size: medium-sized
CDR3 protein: CSVEGRGQYNEQFF

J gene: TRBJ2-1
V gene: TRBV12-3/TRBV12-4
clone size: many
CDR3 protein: CASSLPPSSDEQFF

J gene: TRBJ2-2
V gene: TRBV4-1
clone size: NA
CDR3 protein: CASSITGDVTGELFF

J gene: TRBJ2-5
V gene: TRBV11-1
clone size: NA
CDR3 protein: CDSSLVKGGQLHGTQHF

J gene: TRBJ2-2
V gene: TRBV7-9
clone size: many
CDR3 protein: CASSSQGPAYPGELFF

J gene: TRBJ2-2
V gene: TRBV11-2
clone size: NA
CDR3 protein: CASSLGILTGELFF

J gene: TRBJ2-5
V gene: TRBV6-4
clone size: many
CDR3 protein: CASSERQGYQETQYF

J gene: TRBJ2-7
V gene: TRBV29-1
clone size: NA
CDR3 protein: CSRRVAYGEYF

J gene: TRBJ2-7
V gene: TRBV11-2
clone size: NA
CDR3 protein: CVTSLGGTLPYEQYF

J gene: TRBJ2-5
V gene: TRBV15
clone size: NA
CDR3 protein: CATGRTGQETQYF

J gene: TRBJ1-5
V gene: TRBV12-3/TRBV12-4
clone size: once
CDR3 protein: CASCLLMVGISNQPLHF